This paragraph covers one T cell receptor (beta chain) sequence. Some clones are missing from TCRdb's copy, which holds only in-frame ones; the method was immunoSEQ multiplex PCR. The data contain some 50,000 clones, 90% of them singletons. The data are from a study of blood T cell repertoires in COVID-19. Germline CDR1 DFQATT, CDR2 SNEGSKA (reference sequence). The V gene lost 3 bases and the J gene lost 8 bases, with 13 bases spanning the gap. CDR3 length: 12 amino acids. The origin of this receptor is a man aged 40-55 years with acute or convalescent COVID-19. The chain couples TRBV20-1 to TRBJ1-1; no reliable D call. Sequences were obtained from peripheral blood. This CDR3 is CSASEREFEAFF. CDR3 nucleotides: TGCAGTGCTAGTGAGAGAGAATTCGAAGCTTTCTTT.